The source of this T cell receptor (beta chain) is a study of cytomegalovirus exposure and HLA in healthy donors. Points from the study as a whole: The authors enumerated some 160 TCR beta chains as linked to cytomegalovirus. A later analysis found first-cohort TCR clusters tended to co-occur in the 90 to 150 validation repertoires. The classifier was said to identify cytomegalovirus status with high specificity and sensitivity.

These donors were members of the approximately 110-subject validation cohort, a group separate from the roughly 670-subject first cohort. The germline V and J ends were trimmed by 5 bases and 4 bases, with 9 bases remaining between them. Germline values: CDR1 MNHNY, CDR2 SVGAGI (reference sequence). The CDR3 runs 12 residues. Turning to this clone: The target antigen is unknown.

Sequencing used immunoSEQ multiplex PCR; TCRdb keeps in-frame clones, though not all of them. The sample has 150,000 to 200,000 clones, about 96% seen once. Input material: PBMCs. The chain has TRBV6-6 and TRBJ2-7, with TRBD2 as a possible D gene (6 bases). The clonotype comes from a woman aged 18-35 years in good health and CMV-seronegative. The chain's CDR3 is CASSHGGYEQYF. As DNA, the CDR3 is TGTGCCAGCAGTCACGGGGGATACGAGCAGTACTTC.